This T cell receptor (beta chain) is from a study of CD8 T cells in Susac syndrome. From blood CD8+ and CD4+ T cells, the TCR beta chain was sequenced. Negative isolation yielded CD8+ and CD4+ T cells; FACS enriched TEMRA cells. About 0.5 to 1 ug RNA was reverse transcribed with random hexamers. Amplification of TCR beta CDR3 across 54 Vbeta and 13 Jbeta was performed with immunoSEQ multiplex PCR. A single record per CDR3 protein comes from TCRdb applying MiXCR to the immunoSEQ multiplex PCR reads. The data show about 150,000 distinct CDR3 sequences, with about 94% seen just once and more than 0.2% held by the top ten. Input material: CD8+ T cells from PBMCs. The source is a human donor with multiple sclerosis.

The chain's CDR3 is CASRNSPVRFYGYTF. Here the CDR3 DNA reads TGTGCCAGCAGGAACTCGCCCGTTCGATTCTATGGCTACACCTTC. This sequence joins TRBV5-6 and TRBJ1-2; D remains ambiguous. Germline CDR1 reads SGHDT; CDR2 reads YYEEEE. V was cut by 5 bases and J by 4 bases, with 18 bases left in between. The CDR3 runs 15 residues.